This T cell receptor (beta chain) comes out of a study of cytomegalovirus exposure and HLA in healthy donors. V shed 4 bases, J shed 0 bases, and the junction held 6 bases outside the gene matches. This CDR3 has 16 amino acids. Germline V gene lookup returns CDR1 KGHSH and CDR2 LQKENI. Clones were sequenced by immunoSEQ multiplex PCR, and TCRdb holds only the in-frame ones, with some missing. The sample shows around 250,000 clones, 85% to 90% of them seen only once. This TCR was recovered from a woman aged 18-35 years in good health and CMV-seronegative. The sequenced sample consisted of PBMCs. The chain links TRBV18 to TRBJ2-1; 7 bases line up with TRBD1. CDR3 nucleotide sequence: TGTGCCAGCTCACACCGAGGGGACAGCTCCTACAATGAGCAGTTCTTC. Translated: CASSHRGDSSYNEQFF.